This T cell receptor beta chain comes out of a study of human versus mouse CDR3 diversity and MHC coevolution. Looking at the study overall: immunoSEQ was reported to reach one in 200,000 T cells sensitivity.

The table came from immunoSEQ multiplex PCR; TCRdb's copy has only in-frame clones and leaves some out. This sample has tens of thousands of clones, with around 94% found just once. Naive CD4 T cells were sorted as CD45RO-negative, CD62L-positive. The CDR3 is 11 amino acids. V lost 2 bases and J lost 10, with 9 bases in between. Germline CDR1 reads DFQATT; CDR2 reads SNEGSKA (reference sequence). Study-wide findings and caveats: Human T cells underwent selection on roughly six different MHC II alleles. Compared with mice, human CDR3s carried more deletions and insertions on average.

Turning to this clone: As yet, its antigen is unknown.

This sequence originates from a person aged 55 to 75 in good health. The chain couples TRBV20-1 to TRBJ2-1, with D possibly being TRBD2 (5 bases). The sample taken for sequencing was naive CD4+ T cells from blood. The subset denotes: CD45RO-negative CD62L-positive naive CD4 T cells. The CDR3 coding sequence is TGCAGTGCTAGACGCCTAGCAGAGCAGTTCTTC. Translation gives CSARRLAEQFF.